This T cell receptor (beta chain) was identified in a study of blood T cells in healthy people across ages. Study conclusions and caveats: Correlation between TCR beta diversity and naive T cell percentage was strong.

CDR1 and CDR2 (germline): SGHRS, YFSETQ. The V end was cut by 4 bases, the J end by 3 bases, with 14 bases between. The CDR3 spans 14 residues. A sample-barcoded 5' primer and a J-beta primer mix were used in a second PCR of roughly 7 to 12 cycles. TCRdb reprocessed the 5' RACE reads via MiXCR and lists one record per CDR3 protein. The repertoire holds 450,000 to 600,000 distinct CDR3 sequences, with approximately 26% as singletons. In this sample, this clonotype turned up once. Antigen specificity is unknown. These data also featured in a second study, about T cells of mothers and their children. That study adds: Maternal samples each gave over 8.5 million TCR beta CDR3 reads, and child samples approximately 2.8 million each.

The V gene is TRBV5-1, the J gene TRBJ2-7; D is possibly TRBD1 (5 bases). Sequences were obtained from blood. The TCR originated in a boy aged 2 to 10 in good health. The CDR3 DNA follows: TGCGCCAGCAGCCCGGGCAGGGCGGACTACGAGCAGTACTTC. As protein: CASSPGRADYEQYF.